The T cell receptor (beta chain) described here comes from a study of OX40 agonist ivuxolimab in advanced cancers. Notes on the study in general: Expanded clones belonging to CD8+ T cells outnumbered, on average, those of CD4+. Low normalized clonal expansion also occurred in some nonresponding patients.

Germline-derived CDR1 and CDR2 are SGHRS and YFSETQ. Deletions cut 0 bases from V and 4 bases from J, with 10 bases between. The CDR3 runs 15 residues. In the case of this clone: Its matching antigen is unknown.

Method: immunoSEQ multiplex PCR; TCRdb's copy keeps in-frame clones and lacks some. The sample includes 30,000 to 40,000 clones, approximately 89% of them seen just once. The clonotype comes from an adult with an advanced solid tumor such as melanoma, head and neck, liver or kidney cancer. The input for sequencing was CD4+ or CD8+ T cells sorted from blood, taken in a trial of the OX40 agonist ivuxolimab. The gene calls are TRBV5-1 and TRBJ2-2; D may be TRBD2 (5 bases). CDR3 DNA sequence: TGCGCCAGCAGCTTGGCCCCCCGGGGCACCGGGGAGCTGTTTTTT. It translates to CASSLAPRGTGELFF.